The text below deals with one T cell receptor beta chain. Its antigen is still unknown. CDR1 and CDR2 from the germline V gene are SGHTS and YDEGEE. The CDR3 is 17 amino acids. V lost 2 bases, J lost 5 bases, and 13 bases stayed unmatched. Only in-frame clones appear in the TCRdb table, and some are missing; sequencing was by immunoSEQ multiplex PCR. The sample yields 34,000 or so clones, roughly 75% seen once. This record comes from a study of a mutant IDH1 vaccine in newly diagnosed glioma. Study at large: Sex among treated patients split roughly 62% male, roughly 40% female; mean age was roughly 40 years. Pretreatment consisted of radiotherapy, temozolomide, or both, with most receiving both.

The time point here: week 35, safety follow-up. The content of each vaccine dose was 300 ug of mutant IDH1 20-mer peptide, and topical imiquimod accompanied it. Whole-study results and caveats: Across multiple MHC alleles, 80% to 95% of patients had vaccine-induced responses.

The V call is TRBV5-8, the J call TRBJ2-5; 9 bases align to TRBD2. Source: PBMCs, taken from a glioma patient whose treatment included an IDH1 peptide vaccine. The clonotype originates from a woman aged 35 to 49 with glioma. The CDR3 DNA reads as TGTGCCAGCAGCTTTCTCAGGCCGGGACTAGCAAGGGAGACCCAGTACTTC. It translates to CASSFLRPGLARETQYF.